These 16 T cell receptor beta chains were all obtained from the same sample, sequenced in a study of blood T cell repertoires in COVID-19. Only in-frame clones appear in the TCRdb table, and some are missing; sequencing was by immunoSEQ multiplex PCR. The data contain about 120,000 clones, 85% of them singletons. The sample comprised peripheral blood. All receptors come from a man aged 60-69 years with acute or convalescent COVID-19.

This clone was seen a single time. The chain joins TRBV12-3 or TRBV12-4 to TRBJ1-1; D remains ambiguous. V lost 9 bases and J lost 4, with 12 bases in between. The CDR3 runs to 12 residues. The CDR3 protein is CASSRRSTEAFF. The CDR3 bases are TGTGCCAGTAGCAGGAGGAGCACTGAAGCTTTCTTT.

The chain carries TRBV28 and TRBJ2-1; 11 bases are shared with TRBD1. Trimming at V came to 3 bases and at J to 0 bases, leaving 1 base not matched to a gene. The germline V gene has CDR1 MDHEN and CDR2 SYDVKM. CDR3 size: 16 residues. CDR3 in amino acids: CASSFGTGGSYNEQFF. CDR3 nucleotides: TGTGCCAGCAGTTTCGGGACAGGGGGCTCCTACAATGAGCAGTTCTTC. The full variable domain, rest sourced from reference TRBV28 and TRBJ2-1, is DVKVTQSSRYLVKRTGEKVFLECVQDMDHENMFWYRQDPGLGLRLIYFSYDVKMKEKGDIPEGYSVSREKKERFSLILESASTNQTSMYLCASSFGTGGSYNEQFFGPGTRLTVL.

This chain joins TRBV29-1 and TRBJ2-3, with 7 bases identical to TRBD2. The CDR3 length is 16 residues. The V and J ends lost 4 bases and 2 bases, in that order; junction bases with no gene match: 12. The germline V gene encodes CDR1 SQVTM and CDR2 ANQGSEA. This CDR3 reads CSVGGGGRAFTDTQYF. CDR3 sequence (DNA): TGCAGCGTTGGGGGCGGTGGGAGGGCCTTCACAGATACGCAGTATTTT.

This clone was seen a few times. The J gene is TRBJ2-3, the V gene TRBV5-6; TRBD2 matches 9 bases. This CDR3 is 18 amino acids long. Germline values: CDR1 SGHDT, CDR2 YYEEEE. V lost 3 bases, J lost 2 bases, and 13 bases stayed unmatched. CDR3 nucleotides: TGTGCCAGCAGCTCCCTGGGTCCTAGCGGGGAATTCACAGATACGCAGTATTTT. The encoded protein is CASSSLGPSGEFTDTQYF.

The chain couples TRBV4-3 to TRBJ2-1, with 9 nucleotides matching TRBD2. Germline V gives CDR1 LGHNA, CDR2 YSLEER. After removal of 0 bases from V and 5 bases from J, the junction contained 5 bases not matched to a gene. The CDR3 is made up of 16 amino acids. This CDR3 reads CASSQDFLAGHNEQFF. CDR3 sequence (DNA): TGCGCCAGCAGCCAAGATTTCCTAGCGGGACACAATGAGCAGTTCTTC.

The J gene is TRBJ2-5, the V gene TRBV28; D may be TRBD1 (6 bases). Trimming shortened V by 4 bases and J by 4 bases, and 19 bases separated the two germline ends. CDR1 is MDHEN and CDR2 is SYDVKM in the germline V gene. The CDR3 covers 16 residues. Written as DNA, the CDR3 is TGTGCCAGCAGTTCCCTGGGACGACCGGACAGAGAGACCCAGTACTTC. Residues: CASSSLGRPDRETQYF.

V is TRBV11-2 and J is TRBJ2-7; TRBD1 might be the D (6 bases). Germline-derived CDR1 and CDR2 are SGHAT and FQNNGV. Trimming left V 5 bases short and J 3 bases short, with 23 bases between. There are 17 residues in the CDR3. The CDR3: CASSPPFPLGGIYEQYF. The CDR3 nucleotides read TGTGCCAGCAGCCCCCCTTTCCCATTAGGGGGAATCTACGAGCAGTACTTC.

CDR3 DNA sequence: TGTGCCACCAGTGAGGCGGGACAGACCTCCTACAATGAGCAGTTCTTC. Its translation: CATSEAGQTSYNEQFF. This rearrangement joins TRBV24-1 to TRBJ2-1, with a possible D match to TRBD1 (7 bases). V was cut by 4 bases and J by 0 bases, with 12 bases left in between. The CDR3 extends over 16 amino acids. Germline lookup yields CDR1 KGHDR and CDR2 SFDVKD.

The chain couples TRBV18 to TRBJ2-7, with 8 bases that match TRBD1. Germline V gene lookup returns CDR1 KGHSH and CDR2 LQKENI. V dropped 3 bases and J dropped 2; count of bases not matched to a gene: 6. The CDR3 is 15 amino acids. The CDR3 region is CASSPPGRGPYEQYF. CDR3 DNA sequence: TGTGCCAGCTCACCCCCGGGCAGGGGGCCCTACGAGCAGTACTTC.

The CDR3 DNA is TGTGCCAGCAGTGAAGCGGGGGGACCTTATCAGCCCCAGCATTTT. Its translation: CASSEAGGPYQPQHF. This chain uses TRBV6-1 with TRBJ1-5, with D perhaps matching TRBD1 (5 bases). From germline, CDR1 is MNHNS and CDR2 SASEGT. Trimming removed 0 bases at V and 5 bases at J, with 11 bases between. This CDR3 has 15 amino acids.

This rearrangement joins TRBV4-1 to TRBJ1-4; D unresolved. Per germline, CDR1 MGHRA and CDR2 YSYEKL. Trimming took 1 base from V and 4 from J, leaving 10 bases between them. The CDR3 runs 15 residues. In nucleotides, the CDR3 is TGCGCCAGCAGCCAAGCTGCTCCCGGTAATGAAAAACTGTTTTTT. As protein: CASSQAAPGNEKLFF.

The chain couples TRBV13 to TRBJ1-4, with TRBD1 matching 7 bases. V lost 3 bases and J lost 4; bases outside the gene matches: 2. The CDR3 is made up of 14 amino acids. Per germline, CDR1 PRHDT and CDR2 FYEKMQ (reference sequence). This CDR3 is CASSLGQRNEKLFF. The CDR3 coding sequence is TGTGCCAGCAGCTTGGGACAGCGTAATGAAAAACTGTTTTTT.

V usage is TRBV28 and J usage is TRBJ2-6; perhaps TRBD2 as D (7 bases). The CDR3 runs 15 residues. Trimming stripped 3 bases from V and 4 bases from J, with 10 bases between. Germline assignment: CDR1 MDHEN and CDR2 SYDVKM. The DNA for the CDR3 is TGTGCCAGCAGTTTGGGGGGGCGCGGGGCCAACGTCCTGACTTTC. It translates to CASSLGGRGANVLTF.

This chain joins TRBV10-3 and TRBJ2-3, with D unclear. CDR1 ENHRY and CDR2 SYGVKD come from the germline V gene. The CDR3 is made up of 13 amino acids. The V and J ends lost 10 bases and 3 bases respectively, with 14 bases between them. CDR3 protein: CATLGQPTDTQYF. The CDR3, as DNA: TGTGCCACCCTAGGCCAGCCGACAGATACGCAGTATTTT.

The chain recombines TRBV6-5 with TRBJ1-2, with D maybe TRBD1 (6 bases). This CDR3 is 13 amino acids long. CDR1 is MNHEY, CDR2 SVGAGI, per germline. The V end lost 5 bases, the J end lost 7 bases, and 14 bases lay between the germline ends. The CDR3 bases are TGTGCCAGCAGTCAACAGGGTATTGGTGGCTACACCTTC. As protein: CASSQQGIGGYTF.

The J gene is TRBJ2-3, the V gene TRBV18; 12 bases fit TRBD1. The CDR3 contains 18 residues. J lost 5 bases, V lost 3 bases, and 12 bases had no gene match. Germline V CDR1 and CDR2: KGHSH, LQKENI. The CDR3 here is CASSPTQTGTGGIDTQYF. CDR3 nucleotide sequence: TGTGCCAGCTCACCGACCCAGACGGGGACAGGGGGCATAGATACGCAGTATTTT.